The 4 T cell receptor beta chains in this list originate from one sample, sequenced in a study of CD8 T cells in ankylosing spondylitis. Notes on the study in general: Characteristic of ankylosing spondylitis blood, it appeared, was a TCR beta motif comprising about 8 highly homologous variants.

No cognate antigen is known for these TCRs. Using its own MiXCR run on the 5' RACE reads, TCRdb lists one record per CDR3 protein. The table lists 130,000 or so distinct CDR3 sequences, 17% of them singletons. Input material: blood, either unsorted or a sorted T cell fraction (not recorded which). The receptors were sampled from a male donor with ankylosing spondylitis.

This rearrangement joins TRBV30 to TRBJ2-2; 8 bases agree with TRBD1. The CDR3 length is 16 residues. V lost 0 bases and J lost 6; bases outside the gene matches: 9. CDR1 GTSNPN and CDR2 SVGIG come from the germline V gene (reference sequence). The CDR3 sequence: CAWSVLGQGNAGELFF. The CDR3 region has the DNA TGTGCCTGGAGTGTCTTAGGACAGGGAAACGCCGGGGAGCTGTTTTTT.

This sequence joins TRBV9 and TRBJ2-7, with TRBD1 matching 10 bases. The J segment lost 8 bases and the V segment lost 3 bases, leaving 5 bases of the junction unmatched. The CDR3 sequence is 13 residues long. Germline values: CDR1 SGDLS, CDR2 YYNGEE. This CDR3 is CASSADRGMQQYF. CDR3 sequence (DNA): TGTGCCAGCAGCGCGGACAGGGGGATGCAGCAGTACTTC.

V usage is TRBV29-1 and J usage is TRBJ2-3, with 13 bases matching TRBD2. V lost 6 bases and J lost 3; bases outside the gene matches: 9. Germline V gene sequence: CDR1 SQVTM, CDR2 ANQGSEA. The CDR3 spans 16 residues. In nucleotides, the CDR3 is TGCAGCGTGGGAGGACTAGCGGGAGTTTTTACAGATACGCAGTATTTT. The encoded protein is CSVGGLAGVFTDTQYF.

The rearrangement joins TRBV29-1 to TRBJ1-1; D call uncertain. The length of the CDR3 is 11 residues. From germline, CDR1 is SQVTM and CDR2 ANQGSEA. The germline V and J ends were trimmed by 4 bases and 5 bases, with 8 bases remaining between them. CDR3 loop: CSVGPGTEAFF. In DNA form, the CDR3 reads TGCAGCGTTGGTCCGGGTACTGAAGCTTTCTTT.